Listed below are T cell receptor beta chains from one sample, sequenced in a study of CXCR3-negative and CXCR3-positive naive CD8 T cells. TCRdb re-called the 5' RACE reads and gives one entry per CDR3 protein, without DNA. The ten top clones account for 0.85% to 1.4%, within a sample of around 88,000 distinct CDR3 sequences. Sequencing input: naive CXCR3+ CD8+ T cells from blood. These TCRs come from a human donor in good health. Some clones in this sample may be carry-over from other donors' samples. CDR3s include the opening cysteine and the closing phenylalanine or tryptophan. Fields, in order: V gene, J gene, CDR3 protein.

v_gene: TRBV28; j_gene: TRBJ1-5; CDR3aa: CASSLRTGHSNQPQHF
v_gene: TRBV7-8; j_gene: TRBJ2-7; CDR3aa: CASSLDIPSYEQYF
v_gene: TRBV6-4; j_gene: TRBJ2-1; CDR3aa: CASSESEEQGYEQFF
v_gene: TRBV28; j_gene: TRBJ1-2; CDR3aa: CASSPPAAEGYTF
v_gene: TRBV4-1; j_gene: TRBJ2-3; CDR3aa: CASSQYTDTQYF
v_gene: TRBV6-5; j_gene: TRBJ2-7; CDR3aa: CASSYSVDGAYEQYF
v_gene: TRBV6-2/TRBV6-3; j_gene: TRBJ2-7; CDR3aa: CASSLRSGGASYEQYF
v_gene: TRBV29-1; j_gene: TRBJ2-7; CDR3aa: CSVEPWGSYEQYF
v_gene: TRBV18; j_gene: TRBJ2-1; CDR3aa: CASSPLGTGDEQFF
v_gene: TRBV7-6; j_gene: TRBJ1-2; CDR3aa: CASSSGTNYGYTF
v_gene: TRBV5-1; j_gene: TRBJ2-2; CDR3aa: CASSLAGDANTGELFF
v_gene: TRBV7-6; j_gene: TRBJ2-1; CDR3aa: CASSHPFAGGPPSSYNEQFF
v_gene: TRBV29-1; j_gene: TRBJ1-2; CDR3aa: CSVDPVAYGYTF
v_gene: TRBV19; j_gene: TRBJ1-5; CDR3aa: CASSIPWHIDQPQHF
v_gene: TRBV29-1; j_gene: TRBJ2-6; CDR3aa: CSVEGTGVNGANVLTF
v_gene: TRBV7-6; j_gene: TRBJ1-5; CDR3aa: CASSLVQGAYQPQHF
v_gene: TRBV28; j_gene: TRBJ1-3; CDR3aa: CASSFSYRDGNTIYF
v_gene: TRBV12-3/TRBV12-4; j_gene: TRBJ2-2; CDR3aa: CASSLLATNTGELFF
v_gene: TRBV5-1; j_gene: TRBJ2-1; CDR3aa: CASSLTSGGYNEQFF
v_gene: TRBV4-2; j_gene: TRBJ2-7; CDR3aa: CASSQDRGGSYEQYF
v_gene: TRBV21-1; j_gene: TRBJ2-2; CDR3aa: CASSKALGGLNTGELFF
v_gene: TRBV29-1; j_gene: TRBJ1-1; CDR3aa: CSARVGVTEAFF
v_gene: TRBV12-3/TRBV12-4; j_gene: TRBJ1-5; CDR3aa: CASSSLGTLINQPQHF
v_gene: TRBV7-2; j_gene: TRBJ2-3; CDR3aa: CASSLGLDYPSTDTQYF
v_gene: TRBV5-1; j_gene: TRBJ2-1; CDR3aa: CASSSGQGKVRDNEQFF
v_gene: TRBV29-1; j_gene: TRBJ1-5; CDR3aa: CSVALATDSNQPQHF
v_gene: TRBV20-1; j_gene: TRBJ2-7; CDR3aa: CSARDTSSYEQYF
v_gene: TRBV7-2; j_gene: TRBJ2-7; CDR3aa: CASSSGPVDAFYEQYF
v_gene: TRBV28; j_gene: TRBJ1-1; CDR3aa: CASSPGQGLAEAFF
v_gene: TRBV7-9; j_gene: TRBJ2-3; CDR3aa: CASSPLHETQYF
v_gene: TRBV14; j_gene: TRBJ2-4; CDR3aa: CASSQEIKNIQYF
v_gene: TRBV14; j_gene: TRBJ2-3; CDR3aa: CASSQGTTSTDTQYF
v_gene: TRBV29-1; j_gene: TRBJ1-3; CDR3aa: CSVEWAGDTIYF
v_gene: TRBV27; j_gene: TRBJ2-3; CDR3aa: CASSLSYGVPSTDTQYF
v_gene: TRBV7-2; j_gene: TRBJ1-2; CDR3aa: CASSTLWGWEVGYGYTF
v_gene: TRBV7-6; j_gene: TRBJ2-3; CDR3aa: CASSLGPGTASTDTQYF
v_gene: TRBV3-1; j_gene: TRBJ2-5; CDR3aa: CASAVGAEYQETQYF
v_gene: TRBV7-3; j_gene: TRBJ2-5; CDR3aa: CASSLWGSGTPETQYF
v_gene: TRBV4-3; j_gene: TRBJ2-1; CDR3aa: CASSQGSGGARYEQFF
v_gene: TRBV7-9; j_gene: TRBJ2-7; CDR3aa: CASSLVSYYEQYF